This TCR beta chain was captured in a study of T cells in Graves' hyperthyroidism and ophthalmopathy. Amplification of TCR beta CDR3 regions was performed using RNA transcripts as template. The primer set for the first-round RT-PCR of the TCR CDR3 was HTBI. One entry per CDR3 protein, called by TCRdb with MiXCR from the multiplex PCR reads. This table holds a few hundred thousand distinct CDR3 sequences, approximately 15% found once. The CDR3 is made up of 14 amino acids. Trimming took 4 bases from V and 9 from J; bases not matched to a gene: 8. Germline values: CDR1 SGHRS, CDR2 YFSETQ. This TCR came from a woman in her thirties with Graves' hyperthyroidism. V usage is TRBV5-1 and J usage is TRBJ2-1; 9 bases are a match to TRBD2. The specimen sequenced was blood. CDR3 in DNA: TGCGCCAGCAGCCGGCGGGAGGGCCAAGGTGAGCAGTTCTTC. This translates into CASSRREGQGEQFF. Supplemented by reference TRBV5-1 and TRBJ2-1, the full variable domain reads KAGVTQTPRYLIKTRGQQVTLSCSPISGHRSVSWYQQTPGQGLQFLFEYFSETQRNKGNFPGRFSGRQFSNSRSEMNVSTLELGDSALYLCASSRREGQGEQFFGPGTRLTVL.